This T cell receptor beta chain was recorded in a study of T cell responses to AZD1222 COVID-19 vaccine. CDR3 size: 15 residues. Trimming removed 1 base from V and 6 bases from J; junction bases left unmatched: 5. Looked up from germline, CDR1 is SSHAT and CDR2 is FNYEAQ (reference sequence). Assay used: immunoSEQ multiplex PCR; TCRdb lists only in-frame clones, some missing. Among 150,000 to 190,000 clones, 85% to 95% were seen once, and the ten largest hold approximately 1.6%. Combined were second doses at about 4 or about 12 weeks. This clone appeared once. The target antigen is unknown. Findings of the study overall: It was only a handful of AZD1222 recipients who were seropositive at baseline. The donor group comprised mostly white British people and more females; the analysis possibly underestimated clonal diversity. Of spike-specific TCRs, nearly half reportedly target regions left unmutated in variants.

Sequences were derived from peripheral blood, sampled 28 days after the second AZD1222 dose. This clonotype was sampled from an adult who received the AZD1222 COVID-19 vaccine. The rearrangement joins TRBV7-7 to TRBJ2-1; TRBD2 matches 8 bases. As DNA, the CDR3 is TGTGCCAGCAGCTTAGACGGGGGGGCCGTCAATGAGCAGTTCTTC. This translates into CASSLDGGAVNEQFF.